A single sample gave rise to the 28 T cell receptor beta chains below, sequenced in a study of radiation and T cells in renal cell carcinoma. The table came from immunoSEQ multiplex PCR; TCRdb's copy has only in-frame clones and leaves some out. Here the sample spans 18,000 or so clones, about 55% being singletons. Treatment specified: treatment-naive control, cytoreductive nephrectomy. This specimen consisted of tumor tissue, obtained from a patient whose treatment was nephrectomy without radiotherapy. Receptor source: a man aged 50-60 years with renal cell carcinoma.

Only a few counts were recorded for this clone. The V call is TRBV6-4, the J call TRBJ1-2; TRBD1 is a possible D gene (6 bases). Looked up from germline, CDR1 is MRHNA and CDR2 is SNTAGT. This CDR3 is 15 amino acids long. The V gene lost 3 bases and the J gene lost 4 bases, with 15 bases spanning the gap. The CDR3, as DNA: TGTGCCAGCAGTGAGGGGGACACGGGGGCCTATGGCTACACCTTC. This encodes CASSEGDTGAYGYTF.

This clone was seen a few times. The chain employs TRBV4-3 and TRBJ1-1; 10 bases match TRBD1. V lost 1 base and J lost 1; bases outside the gene matches: 9. The germline CDR1 and CDR2 sequences are LGHNA and YSLEER. This CDR3 contains 18 residues. The CDR3 coding sequence is TGCGCCAGCAGCCAAGGGGTTGGGGACAGGGGCGCGAACACTGAAGCTTTCTTT. It encodes CASSQGVGDRGANTEAFF.

The rearrangement links TRBV15 to TRBJ2-1, with D unresolved. The V end lost 0 bases, the J end lost 0 bases, and 6 bases lay between the germline ends. Germline V lookup: CDR1 LNHNV, CDR2 YYDKDF (reference sequence). The length of the CDR3 is 15 residues. DNA for the CDR3: TGTGCCACCAGCAGAGATCTGAGCTCCTACAATGAGCAGTTCTTC. Protein product: CATSRDLSSYNEQFF.

The V and J genes are TRBV7-2 and TRBJ1-4; tentative D call: TRBD1 (6 bases). V lost 1 base to trimming and J lost 7 bases, with 16 bases between them. Germline CDR1 SGHTA, CDR2 FQGNSA. The CDR3 consists of 16 residues. The DNA of the CDR3 is TGTGCCAGCAGCTTAGTCGGCAGGGGACGGGGTGAAAAACTGTTTTTT. Protein product: CASSLVGRGRGEKLFF.

The chain combines TRBV5-1 with TRBJ2-6, with D possibly being TRBD2 (6 bases). The CDR3 covers 17 residues. Germline V CDR1 and CDR2: SGHRS, YFSETQ. The V end lost 2 bases, the J end lost 1 base, and 13 bases lay between the germline ends. CDR3 amino acids: CASSFGGSGSGANVLTF. The CDR3 nucleotides read TGCGCCAGCAGCTTTGGAGGTAGCGGTTCTGGGGCCAACGTCCTGACTTTC.

Only a few counts were recorded for this clone. This chain joins TRBV5-1 and TRBJ2-3; 7 bases agree with TRBD1. The V gene's germline CDR1 is SGHRS and CDR2 YFSETQ. The CDR3 covers 14 residues. The ends lost 6 bases at V and 1 base at J; junction bases unmatched: 5. The CDR3 DNA sequence: TGCGCCAGCATATCCGGGACAGGCACAGATACGCAGTATTTT. This translates into CASISGTGTDTQYF.

The rearrangement uses TRBV7-2 and TRBJ1-2, with TRBD1 identical over 7 bases. The germline CDR1 and CDR2 sequences are SGHTA and FQGNSA. Trimming took 2 bases from V and 7 from J; bases not matched to a gene: 4. This CDR3 spans 13 amino acids. In nucleotides, the CDR3 is TGTGCCAGCAGCTTAACCGCAGGGGGTGGCTACACCTTC. Its protein is CASSLTAGGGYTF.

This clone is a singleton in its sample. V usage is TRBV12-5 and J usage is TRBJ1-6; 7 nucleotides agree with TRBD1. V dropped 5 bases and J dropped 7; count of bases not matched to a gene: 2. The CDR3 runs 13 residues. The germline CDR1 and CDR2 sequences are LGHNT and FRNRAP. The CDR3, as DNA: TGTGCTAGTGGTGTGGACAGGAATTCACCCCTCCACTTT. Its translation is CASGVDRNSPLHF.

The chain recombines TRBV4-3 with TRBJ2-3; D uncertain. Trimming pared 0 bases from V and 8 bases from J, leaving 9 bases between. The CDR3 has 13 residues. Germline-derived CDR1 and CDR2 are LGHNA and YSLEER. In DNA form, the CDR3 reads TGCGCCAGCAGCCAAGATGGTTCGGGTACGCAGTATTTT. This sequence encodes CASSQDGSGTQYF.

The genes are TRBV5-6 and TRBJ2-5; possibly TRBD2 for D (5 bases). From germline, CDR1 is SGHDT and CDR2 YYEEEE. CDR3 length: 14 amino acids. Trimming stripped 1 base from V and 4 bases from J, with 11 bases between. The CDR3 sequence is CASSLLGGGETQYF. The CDR3 DNA reads TGTGCCAGCAGCTTGTTGGGTGGAGGAGAGACCCAGTACTTC.

This clone has more than one count but fewer than ten. V usage is TRBV30 and J usage is TRBJ2-1; 12 positions match TRBD2. This CDR3 region has 12 residues. V was pared by 8 bases and J by 4 bases, with 0 bases of the junction left unmatched. Germline V CDR1 and CDR2: GTSNPN, SVGIG (reference sequence). The CDR3 nucleotides read TGTGCCGGGACTAGCGGGTACAATGAGCAGTTCTTC. Encoded protein: CAGTSGYNEQFF.

The genes are TRBV30 and TRBJ1-4; perhaps TRBD1 as D (5 bases). The V and J ends lost 2 bases and 7 bases respectively, with 11 bases between them. The V gene's germline CDR1 is GTSNPN and CDR2 SVGIG (reference sequence). The CDR3 loop spans 13 amino acids. The CDR3 DNA is TGTGCCTGGAGTTACGGGGCCCCTGAAAAACTGTTTTTT. Protein: CAWSYGAPEKLFF. Full variable domain (outside the CDR3, taken from reference TRBV30 and TRBJ1-4): SQTIHQWPATLVQPVGSPLSLECTVEGTSNPNLYWYRQAAGRGLQLLFYSVGIGQISSEVPQNLSASRPQDRQFILSSKKLLLSDSGFYLCAWSYGAPEKLFFGSGTQLSVL.

This clone appeared many times. The chain combines TRBV7-2 with TRBJ2-5; D remains ambiguous. Germline V CDR1 and CDR2: SGHTA, FQGNSA. V shed 0 bases and J shed 7 bases, with 3 bases lying between them. The CDR3 totals 11 residues. CDR3: CASSLAGTQYF. CDR3 coding DNA: TGTGCCAGCAGCTTAGCGGGGACCCAGTACTTC. Variable domain in full (rest from reference TRBV7-2 and TRBJ2-5): GAGVSQSPSNKVTEKGKDVELRCDPISGHTALYWYRQSLGQGLEFLIYFQGNSAPDKSGLPSDRFSAERTGGSVSTLTIQRTQQEDSAVYLCASSLAGTQYFGPGTRLLVL.

The CDR3 loop is CASRDRYGNTIYF. Written as DNA, the CDR3 is TGTGCCAGCAGAGACAGATATGGAAACACCATATATTTT. The chain couples TRBV6-5 to TRBJ1-3; tentatively, D is TRBD1 (5 bases). V gave up 6 bases and J gave up 3 bases, with 9 bases separating them. Germline V gives CDR1 MNHEY, CDR2 SVGAGI. The CDR3 sequence is 13 residues long.

This chain joins TRBV18 and TRBJ1-3, with D possibly matching TRBD1 (5 bases). The V end was cut by 2 bases, the J end by 1 base, with 12 bases between. This CDR3 spans 16 amino acids. The germline gives CDR1 KGHSH, CDR2 LQKENI. CDR3 DNA sequence: TGTGCCAGCTCACCAGCCGGCAGGGCTTCTGGAAACACCATATATTTT. Encoded protein: CASSPAGRASGNTIYF.

The genes are TRBV28 and TRBJ1-5; D might be TRBD1 (6 bases). Germline V CDR1 and CDR2: MDHEN, SYDVKM. Trimming stripped 6 bases from V and 11 bases from J, with 14 bases between. This CDR3 is built from 12 residues. The CDR3 is CASRSGTRAQHF. The CDR3 coding sequence is TGTGCCAGCAGGTCCGGGACACGGGCCCAGCATTTT.

This sequence joins TRBV2 and TRBJ1-2; D call uncertain. Germline loops: CDR1 SNHLY, CDR2 FYNNEI. Trimming removed 2 bases from V and 6 bases from J, with 13 bases in between. CDR3 length: 14 residues. As DNA, the CDR3 is TGTGCCAGCAGTGAATGGCAAGGAAGGGATGGCTACACCTTC. Translation gives CASSEWQGRDGYTF.

The rearrangement uses TRBV7-2 and TRBJ1-3; possibly TRBD1 for D (6 bases). The V end was cut by 1 base, the J end by 3 bases, with 19 bases between. The CDR3 has 18 residues. The germline gives CDR1 SGHTA, CDR2 FQGNSA. CDR3 sequence: CASSLERGKGEGGNTIYF. The CDR3, as DNA: TGTGCCAGCAGCTTAGAGAGGGGTAAGGGGGAAGGTGGAAACACCATATATTTT.

CDR3 residues: CASSAGGTPRVDTQYF. Written as DNA, the CDR3 is TGTGCCAGCAGCGCCGGCGGGACGCCTAGGGTAGATACGCAGTATTTT. This chain uses TRBV9 with TRBJ2-3, with D possibly being TRBD2 (6 bases). Germline CDR1 and CDR2: SGDLS and YYNGEE. The CDR3 runs to 16 residues. The V end was cut by 3 bases, the J end by 5 bases, with 19 bases between. The full variable domain, in which reference TRBV9 and TRBJ2-3 provide the parts outside the CDR3, is DSGVTQTPKHLITATGQRVTLRCSPRSGDLSVYWYQQSLDQGLQFLIQYYNGEERAKGNILERFSAQQFPDLHSELNLSSLELGDSALYFCASSAGGTPRVDTQYFGPGTRLTVL.

This clone has just a few counts. V and J are TRBV4-3 and TRBJ2-6; D is unresolved. V lost 1 base, J lost 0 bases, and 10 bases lay in between. Germline CDR1 LGHNA, CDR2 YSLEER. The CDR3 totals 17 residues. The CDR3 DNA reads as TGCGCCAGCAGCCAAGTTGATAGTCACTCTGGGGCCAACGTCCTGACTTTC. Its translation: CASSQVDSHSGANVLTF.

This clone appeared a few times. V is TRBV18 and J is TRBJ1-1, with D tentatively TRBD1 (5 bases). The CDR3 runs to 14 residues. V lost 3 bases, J lost 11 bases, and 19 bases lay in between. Germline V gene sequence: CDR1 KGHSH, CDR2 LQKENI. CDR3 DNA: TGTGCCAGCTCACCCTCTGTCACAGGTTTGGTCGCTTTCTTT. Protein: CASSPSVTGLVAFF.

This clone has a handful of counts. J is TRBJ2-5 and V is TRBV29-1; 7 nucleotides line up with TRBD2. Per germline, CDR1 SQVTM and CDR2 ANQGSEA. The CDR3 contains 15 residues. The junction had 12 bases not matched to a gene; V was cut back by 1 base and J by 7 bases. CDR3 region: CSVEAIAGLGRTQYF. The CDR3 coding sequence is TGCAGCGTTGAAGCCATAGCGGGCCTTGGACGGACCCAGTACTTC.

The chain joins TRBV4-2 to TRBJ1-1, with unresolved D. V was cut by 3 bases and J by 4 bases, with 12 bases left in between. Germline V gives CDR1 LGHNA, CDR2 YNFKEQ. The CDR3 spans 14 residues. This chain's CDR3 is CASSQNERSTEAFF. DNA of the CDR3: TGTGCCAGCAGCCAGAACGAGAGAAGCACTGAAGCTTTCTTT.

The genes are TRBV4-1 and TRBJ1-5; 10 bases are shared with TRBD1. Germline CDR1 reads MGHRA; CDR2 reads YSYEKL. The CDR3 covers 17 residues. Germline trimming cut 0 bases from V and 5 bases from J; bases unmatched to any gene: 7. Here the CDR3 DNA reads TGCGCCAGCAGCCAAGATTTGGGGACAGGGGCAGATCAGCCCCAGCATTTT. Protein product: CASSQDLGTGADQPQHF.

The chain employs TRBV5-5 and TRBJ1-2, with D possibly matching TRBD1 (5 bases). In germline, CDR1 is SGHKS, CDR2 YYEKEE (reference sequence). Trimming pared 3 bases from V and 2 bases from J, leaving 5 bases between. This CDR3 comprises 12 residues. Here the CDR3 DNA reads TGTGCCAGCAGCTGGGGGAACTATGGCTACACCTTC. As protein: CASSWGNYGYTF.

V is TRBV27 and J is TRBJ2-7, with D hard to call. Germline values: CDR1 MNHEY, CDR2 SMNVEV (reference sequence). The CDR3 runs to 11 residues. V was cut by 2 bases and J by 3 bases, with 2 bases left in between. The CDR3 DNA sequence: TGTGCCAGCAGTTTAGGCTACGAGCAGTACTTC. Protein product: CASSLGYEQYF.

The chain employs TRBV6-5 and TRBJ1-2; no firm D call. Per germline, CDR1 MNHEY and CDR2 SVGAGI. The length of the CDR3 is 15 residues. Trimming left V 0 bases short and J 8 bases short, with 16 bases between. CDR3 protein: CASSYSAVPEPGYTF. The CDR3 coding sequence is TGTGCCAGCAGTTACTCGGCGGTACCAGAACCCGGCTACACCTTC.

The rearrangement joins TRBV27 to TRBJ2-3, with a weak D call TRBD1 (6 bases). From germline, CDR1 is MNHEY and CDR2 SMNVEV (reference sequence). V was clipped by 4 bases and J by 2 bases, with 13 bases between them. The CDR3 sequence is 15 residues long. The CDR3 DNA is TGTGCCAGCAGTTGGTTGGCAGGGGACACAGATACGCAGTATTTT. Its translation is CASSWLAGDTDTQYF.